The 13 T cell receptor beta chains below all came from one sample that was sequenced in a study of OX40 agonist ivuxolimab in advanced cancers. TCRdb keeps only in-frame clones here, not all; method: immunoSEQ multiplex PCR. The sample includes about 59,000 clones, about 94% of them seen just once. Here the sequenced sample was CD4+ or CD8+ T cells sorted from blood, taken in a trial of the OX40 agonist ivuxolimab. The receptors derive from an adult with an advanced solid tumor such as melanoma, head and neck, liver or kidney cancer.

V is TRBV9 and J is TRBJ2-1; 9 bases are shared with TRBD1. Looked up from germline, CDR1 is SGDLS and CDR2 is YYNGEE. This CDR3 region has 16 residues. Trimming at V came to 4 bases and at J to 7 bases, leaving 12 bases not matched to a gene. The CDR3 bases are TGTGCCAGCAGCCCCAGCCCCCCACAGGGGGCTAATGAGCAGTTCTTC. Its protein is CASSPSPPQGANEQFF.

This rearrangement joins TRBV11-2 to TRBJ2-2, with unresolved D. The CDR3 runs to 13 residues. Germline CDR1 SGHAT, CDR2 FQNNGV. The CDR3 reads CANQKTNTGELFF. CDR3 coding DNA: TGTGCAAACCAAAAAACGAACACCGGGGAGCTGTTTTTT.

This chain joins TRBV5-4 and TRBJ2-5; no definite D call. CDR3 length: 13 residues. CDR1 SGHNT and CDR2 YYREEE come from the germline V gene (reference sequence). V lost 1 base, J lost 3 bases, and 7 bases lay in between. The CDR3 region has the DNA TGTGCCAGCAGCTTGCCCATGGAAGAGACCCAGTACTTC. Translation gives CASSLPMEETQYF.

This chain connects TRBV7-9 to TRBJ2-1; D unclear. The CDR3 length is 12 residues. V shed 2 bases and J shed 6 bases, with 5 bases lying between them. Germline CDR1 reads SEHNR; CDR2 reads FQNEAQ (reference sequence). The CDR3 DNA follows: TGTGCCAGCAGCTTACCGGGCAATGAGCAGTTCTTC. It yields the protein CASSLPGNEQFF.

This clone was detected once. V gene TRBV4-1 combines with J gene TRBJ2-1; TRBD2 is a possible D gene (5 bases). V was pared by 1 base and J by 5 bases, with 12 bases between. Germline CDR1 is MGHRA and CDR2 is YSYEKL. The CDR3 is made up of 15 amino acids. For the CDR3, the DNA is TGCGCCAGCAGCCAAGCGTCTAGCCTCCACAATGAGCAGTTCTTC. This gives the protein CASSQASSLHNEQFF.

The chain employs TRBV5-1 and TRBJ2-7; tentative D call: TRBD2 (6 bases). This CDR3 has 14 residues. V was trimmed by 0 bases and J by 3 bases, leaving 10 bases between them. Per the germline V gene, CDR1 is SGHRS and CDR2 is YFSETQ. The CDR3 is CASSLANGGYEQYF. The DNA for the CDR3 is TGCGCCAGCAGCTTGGCGAACGGGGGCTACGAGCAGTACTTC.

The chain combines TRBV12-5 with TRBJ2-1; D might be TRBD1 (6 bases). The CDR3 covers 11 residues. Between the trimmed V and J ends, which lost 3 bases and 12 bases, there was a span of 9 bases. The germline CDR1 and CDR2 sequences are LGHNT and FRNRAP. DNA of the CDR3: TGTGCTAGTGGTTTCAGGGGCGGGCAGTTCTTC. Translation gives CASGFRGGQFF.

This clone was seen just once. The CDR3 DNA reads TGTGCCAGCAGCTTAGAGGTCTCCACCTACTCCTACAATGAGCAGTTCTTC. Protein sequence: CASSLEVSTYSYNEQFF. The chain uses TRBV11-2 and TRBJ2-1; D not resolved. The CDR3 runs to 17 residues. V shed 0 bases and J shed 0 bases, with 12 bases lying between them. The germline CDR1 and CDR2 sequences are SGHAT and FQNNGV.

V gene TRBV18 combines with J gene TRBJ2-7; D might be TRBD1 or TRBD2, each matching 5 bases. The CDR3 length is 12 residues. Trimming removed 6 bases at V and 7 bases at J, with 13 bases between. Germline values: CDR1 KGHSH, CDR2 LQKENI. The DNA for the CDR3 is TGTGCCAGCTCCCCCGGGACGGGGGAGCAGTACTTC. This encodes CASSPGTGEQYF. The full variable domain, in which reference TRBV18 and TRBJ2-7 provide the parts outside the CDR3, is NAGVMQNPRHLVRRRGQEARLRCSPMKGHSHVYWYRQLPEEGLKFMVYLQKENIIDESGMPKERFSAEFPKEGPSILRIQQVVRGDSAAYFCASSPGTGEQYFGPGTRLTVT.

The chain couples TRBV9 to TRBJ2-3, with a possible D match to TRBD2 (6 bases). Trimming removed 0 bases from V and 2 bases from J, with 13 bases in between. CDR1 SGDLS and CDR2 YYNGEE come from the germline V gene. This CDR3 region has 16 residues. In DNA, the CDR3 is TGTGCCAGCAGCGTAGACGCGGGGCTCCCCACAGATACGCAGTATTTT. Translated: CASSVDAGLPTDTQYF.

The chain has TRBV7-3 and TRBJ2-5, with TRBD2 identical over 14 bases. Trimming removed 4 bases from V and 3 bases from J; junction bases left unmatched: 4. Germline loops: CDR1 SGHTA, CDR2 FQGTGA. This CDR3 is built from 16 residues. CDR3 loop: CASSSQGLAGEETQYF. The DNA of the CDR3 is TGTGCCAGCAGCTCCCAGGGACTAGCGGGAGAAGAGACCCAGTACTTC. The variable domain in full, completed from reference TRBV7-3 and TRBJ2-5, reads GAGVSQTPSNKVTEKGKYVELRCDPISGHTALYWYRQSLGQGPEFLIYFQGTGAADDSGLPNDRFFAVRPEGSVSTLKIQRTERGDSAVYLCASSSQGLAGEETQYFGPGTRLLVL.

The rearrangement links TRBV27 to TRBJ1-1, with 7 nucleotides matching TRBD1. Trimming at V came to 5 bases and at J to 7 bases, leaving 13 bases not matched to a gene. The CDR3 extends over 15 amino acids. Germline V gene lookup returns CDR1 MNHEY and CDR2 SMNVEV (reference sequence). The CDR3 nucleotides are TGTGCCAGCAGTCCCCCTGACAGGGCCTATCATGAAGCTTTCTTT. This encodes CASSPPDRAYHEAFF.

The rearrangement uses TRBV7-9 and TRBJ2-7; D uncertain. Looked up from germline, CDR1 is SEHNR and CDR2 is FQNEAQ (reference sequence). The V gene lost 1 base and the J gene lost 3 bases, with 13 bases spanning the gap. The CDR3 contains 15 residues. The CDR3 loop reads CASSLVATSLYEQYF. The CDR3 DNA reads as TGTGCCAGCAGCTTAGTAGCCACCAGTCTCTACGAGCAGTACTTC. Variable domain in full (rest from reference TRBV7-9 and TRBJ2-7): DTGVSQNPRHKITKRGQNVTFRCDPISEHNRLYWYRQTLGQGPEFLTYFQNEAQLEKSRLLSDRFSAERPKGSFSTLEIQRTEQGDSAMYLCASSLVATSLYEQYFGPGTRLTVT.